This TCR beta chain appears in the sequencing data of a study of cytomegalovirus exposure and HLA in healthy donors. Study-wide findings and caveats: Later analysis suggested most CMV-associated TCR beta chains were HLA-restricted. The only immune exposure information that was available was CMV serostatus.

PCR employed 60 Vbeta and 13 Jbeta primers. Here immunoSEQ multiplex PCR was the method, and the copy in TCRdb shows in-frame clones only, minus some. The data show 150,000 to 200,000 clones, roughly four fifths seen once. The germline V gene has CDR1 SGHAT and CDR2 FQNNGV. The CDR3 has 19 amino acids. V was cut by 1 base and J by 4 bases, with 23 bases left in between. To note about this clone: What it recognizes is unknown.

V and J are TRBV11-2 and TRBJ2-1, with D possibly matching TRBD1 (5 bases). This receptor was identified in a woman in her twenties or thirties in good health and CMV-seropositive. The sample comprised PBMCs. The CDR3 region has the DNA TGTGCCAGCAGCTTAGTCGGTACCGACAGTATAGAATCGTACAATGAGCAGTTCTTC. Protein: CASSLVGTDSIESYNEQFF.